This T cell receptor beta chain is from a study of T cell repertoires in cytomegalovirus infection. As for the study in general: As its CMV epitopes, the study selected recently identified HLA-C-restricted and well-studied HLA-B-restricted targets.

The ends lost 0 bases at V and 1 base at J; junction bases unmatched: 11. This CDR3 has 18 amino acids. From germline, CDR1 is LNHDA and CDR2 SQIVND (reference sequence). Each CDR3 protein is one row after TCRdb ran MiXCR on the reads. The table has around 310,000 distinct CDR3 sequences, 29% seen once. The sample holds one count of this clonotype. Its target is not known. Study findings and constraints: What dominated the ex vivo response were HLA-C-restricted CMV-specific TCR beta clonotypes. Carriers of CMV and the relevant HLA type were discriminated by public TCR beta frequency.

The gene calls are TRBV19 and TRBJ1-1; 7 nucleotides agree with TRBD1. This TCR came from a human donor in good health (CMV status not recorded). Some clones in this sample may be carry-over from other donors' samples. The input for sequencing was cultured PBMCs, taken from culture after CMV antigen stimulation. CDR3 region: CASSIDSGGPTSNTEAFF. The CDR3 DNA sequence: TGTGCCAGTAGTATAGATTCAGGGGGGCCAACTTCGAACACTGAAGCTTTCTTT.